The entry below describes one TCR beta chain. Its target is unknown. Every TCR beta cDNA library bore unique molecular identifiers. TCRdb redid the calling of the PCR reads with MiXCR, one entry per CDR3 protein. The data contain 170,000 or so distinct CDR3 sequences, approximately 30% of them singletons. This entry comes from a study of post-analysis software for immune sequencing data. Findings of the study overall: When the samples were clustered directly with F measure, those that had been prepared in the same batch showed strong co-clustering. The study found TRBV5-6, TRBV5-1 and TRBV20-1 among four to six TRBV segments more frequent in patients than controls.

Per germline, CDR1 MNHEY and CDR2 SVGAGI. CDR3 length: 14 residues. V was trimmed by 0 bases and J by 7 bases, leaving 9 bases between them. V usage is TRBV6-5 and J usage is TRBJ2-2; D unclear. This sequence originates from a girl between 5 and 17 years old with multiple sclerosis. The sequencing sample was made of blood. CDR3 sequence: CASSYSFPRGELFF. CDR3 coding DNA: TGTGCCAGCAGTTACTCGTTTCCTCGCGGGGAGCTGTTTTTT.